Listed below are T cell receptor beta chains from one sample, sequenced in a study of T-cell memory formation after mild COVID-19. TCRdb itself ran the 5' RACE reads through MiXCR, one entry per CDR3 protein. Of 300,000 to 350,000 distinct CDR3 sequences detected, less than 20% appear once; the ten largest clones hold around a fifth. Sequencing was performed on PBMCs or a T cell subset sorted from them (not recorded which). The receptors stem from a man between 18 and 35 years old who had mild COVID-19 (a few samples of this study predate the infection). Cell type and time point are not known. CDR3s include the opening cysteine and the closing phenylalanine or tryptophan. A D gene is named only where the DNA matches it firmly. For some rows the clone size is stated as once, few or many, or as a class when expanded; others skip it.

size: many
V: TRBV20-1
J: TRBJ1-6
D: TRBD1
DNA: TGCAGTGCGTGGACAGGGGCCGAGAGTTCACCCCTCCACTTT
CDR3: CSAWTGAESSPLHF

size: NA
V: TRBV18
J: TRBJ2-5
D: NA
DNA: TGTGCCAGCTCACCAAACCAAGGGGAGACCCAGTACTTC
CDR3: CASSPNQGETQYF

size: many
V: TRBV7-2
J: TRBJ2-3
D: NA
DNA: TGTGCCAGCTCACCGAGCGGAGATACGCAGTATTTT
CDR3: CASSPSGDTQYF

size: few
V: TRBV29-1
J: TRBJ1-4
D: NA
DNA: TGCAGCGTTGACGGGGGGATAAGGGAAAAACTGTTTTTT
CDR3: CSVDGGIREKLFF

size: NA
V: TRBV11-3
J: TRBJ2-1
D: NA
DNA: TGTGCCAGCAGCTTAGTTGGTGGGGGGATTGGAAATGAGCAGTTCTTC
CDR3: CASSLVGGGIGNEQFF

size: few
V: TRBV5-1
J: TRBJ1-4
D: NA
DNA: TGCGCCAGCAGCTTCGCGCGGAGGCCGAATGAAAAACTGTTTTTT
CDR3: CASSFARRPNEKLFF

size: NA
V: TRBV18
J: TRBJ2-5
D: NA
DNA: TGTGCCAGCTCACCAGATTACGCGGGACGAGAGACCCAGTACTTC
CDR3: CASSPDYAGRETQYF

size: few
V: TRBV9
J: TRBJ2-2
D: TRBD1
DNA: TGTGCCAGCAGCGTAGGCCCCGGGACAGGGGGGACCGGGGAGCTGTTTTTT
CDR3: CASSVGPGTGGTGELFF

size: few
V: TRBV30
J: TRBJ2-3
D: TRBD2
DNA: TGTGCCTGGAGTGCTCGACTAGCGGGGGCAGATACGCAGTATTTT
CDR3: CAWSARLAGADTQYF

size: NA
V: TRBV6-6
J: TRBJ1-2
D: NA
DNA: TGTGCCAGCAGTTACTCGCTCGACAGTAACTATGGCTACACCTTC
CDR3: CASSYSLDSNYGYTF

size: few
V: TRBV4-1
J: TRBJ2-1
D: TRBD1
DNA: TGCGCCAGCAGCCAACACAGGGGGCTCTCCTACAATGAGCAGTTCTTC
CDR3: CASSQHRGLSYNEQFF

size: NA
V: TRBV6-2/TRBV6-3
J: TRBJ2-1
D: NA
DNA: TGTGCCAGCAGCCCCCCGTTCGGGGAGCAGTTCTTC
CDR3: CASSPPFGEQFF

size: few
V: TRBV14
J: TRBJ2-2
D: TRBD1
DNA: TGTGCCAGCAGCCAAAGTGGACAGGGGGACACCGGGGAGCTGTTTTTT
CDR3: CASSQSGQGDTGELFF

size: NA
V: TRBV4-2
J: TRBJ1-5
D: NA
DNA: TGTGCCAGCAGCCAAGATGGGATGGGCCCTCAGCCCCAGCATTTT
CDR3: CASSQDGMGPQPQHF

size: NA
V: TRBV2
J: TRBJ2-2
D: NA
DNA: TGTGCCAGCAGTGCGGTGAGACAGAACACCCTCCCGAACACCGGGGAGCTGTTTTTT
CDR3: CASSAVRQNTLPNTGELFF

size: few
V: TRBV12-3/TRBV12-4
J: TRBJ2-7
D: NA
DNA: TGTGCCAGCAGTTTCGGGGTATCCGAGCAGTACTTC
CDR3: CASSFGVSEQYF

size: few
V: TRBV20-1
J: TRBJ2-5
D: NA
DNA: TGCAGTGCTAGAGGGGGAGAGACCCAGTACTTC
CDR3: CSARGGETQYF

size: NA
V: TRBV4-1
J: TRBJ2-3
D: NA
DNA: TGCGCCAGCAGCCAAGTAGCGAGCCCCACAGATACGCAGTATTTT
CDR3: CASSQVASPTDTQYF

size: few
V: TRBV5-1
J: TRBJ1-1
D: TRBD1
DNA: TGCGCCAGCAGCAGGGGGACAGGGAAAGACTCTGAAGCTTTCTTT
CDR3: CASSRGTGKDSEAFF

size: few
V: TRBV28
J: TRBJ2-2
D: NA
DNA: TGTGCCAGCAGTTCCGACAGAAGCATTAACACCGGGGAGCTGTTTTTT
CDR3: CASSSDRSINTGELFF

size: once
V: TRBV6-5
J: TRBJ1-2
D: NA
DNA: TGTGCCAGCAGTTACACCGCGGGGGGCGAGGATTATGGCTACACCTTC
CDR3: CASSYTAGGEDYGYTF

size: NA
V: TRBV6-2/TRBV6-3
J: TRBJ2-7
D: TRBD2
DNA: TGTGCCAGCAGTTACCGCAGCGGGGGGTCGAGTTCCTACGAGCAGTACTTC
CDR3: CASSYRSGGSSSYEQYF

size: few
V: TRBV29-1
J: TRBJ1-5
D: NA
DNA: TGCAGCGCAGGGTCCGAAAATCAGCCCCAGCATTTT
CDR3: CSAGSENQPQHF

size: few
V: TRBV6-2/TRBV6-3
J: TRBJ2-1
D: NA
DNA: TGTGCCAGCAGTTACTCGACGGAGGGGGGGTACAATGAGCAGTTCTTC
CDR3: CASSYSTEGGYNEQFF

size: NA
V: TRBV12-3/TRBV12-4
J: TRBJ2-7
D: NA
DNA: TGTGCCAGCAGTTTAAGGACCTCTGGAGGGGGCTCCTACGAGCAGTACTTC
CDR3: CASSLRTSGGGSYEQYF

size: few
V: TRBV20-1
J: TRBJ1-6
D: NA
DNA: TGCAGTGCTAGAGATGTGTGGAATTCACCCCTCCACTTT
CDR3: CSARDVWNSPLHF

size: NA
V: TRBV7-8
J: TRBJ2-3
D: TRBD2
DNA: TGTGCCAGCAGCGCGGGGGTTCCCACAGATACGCAGTATTTT
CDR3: CASSAGVPTDTQYF

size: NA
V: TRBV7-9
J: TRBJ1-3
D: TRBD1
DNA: TGTGCCAGCGGGGAACAGGGGTCTCCTGGAAACACCATATATTTT
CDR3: CASGEQGSPGNTIYF

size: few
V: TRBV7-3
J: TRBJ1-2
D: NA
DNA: TGTGCAACGGGAGGAGTCGTTGGCTACACCTTC
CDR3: CATGGVVGYTF

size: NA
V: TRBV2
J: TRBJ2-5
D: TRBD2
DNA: TGTGCCAGCAGTCTTAGCGGGGGGGCCCCTATCCAAGAGACCCAGTACTTC
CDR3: CASSLSGGAPIQETQYF

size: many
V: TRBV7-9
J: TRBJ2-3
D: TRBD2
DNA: TGTGCCAGCAGCTTTTCTAGCGGGGGGGCAGATACGCAGTATTTT
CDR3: CASSFSSGGADTQYF

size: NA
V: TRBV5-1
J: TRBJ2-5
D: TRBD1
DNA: TGCGCCAGCAGCTCCTGGACAGGGGGAATAAGAGAGACCCAGTACTTC
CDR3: CASSSWTGGIRETQYF

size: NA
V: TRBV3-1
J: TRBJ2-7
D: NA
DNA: TGTGCCAGCAGCCAAAGGACCTTGAGGAACGAGCAGTACTTC
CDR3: CASSQRTLRNEQYF

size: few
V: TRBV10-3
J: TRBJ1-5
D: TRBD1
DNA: TGTGCCATCAGTGAAGGACAGGGTGTTAATCAGCCCCAGCATTTT
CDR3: CAISEGQGVNQPQHF

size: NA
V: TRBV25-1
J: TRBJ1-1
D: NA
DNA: TGTGCCAGCAGACAGGGTTTTGGGGGAGCTTTCTTT
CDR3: CASRQGFGGAFF

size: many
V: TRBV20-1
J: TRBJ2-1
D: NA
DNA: TGCAGTGCGCGAGCGTACTCCTACAATGAGCAGTTCTTC
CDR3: CSARAYSYNEQFF

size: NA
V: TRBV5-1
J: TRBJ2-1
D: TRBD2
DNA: TGCGCCAGCAGCGGGACTAGCGGGGGTGTCTACAATGAGCAGTTCTTC
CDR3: CASSGTSGGVYNEQFF

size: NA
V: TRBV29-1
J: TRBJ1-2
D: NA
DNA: TGCAGCGTTGATAGGGACGCAATCTACTATGGCTACACCTTC
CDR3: CSVDRDAIYYGYTF

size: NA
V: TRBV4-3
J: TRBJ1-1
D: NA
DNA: TGCGCCAGCAGCCAAGAGGCGAAGAACACTGAAGCTTTCTTT
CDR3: CASSQEAKNTEAFF

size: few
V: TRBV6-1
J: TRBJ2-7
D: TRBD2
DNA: TGTGCCAGCAGTGGGGGACTAGCGAGGAGCTCCTACGAGCAGTACTTC
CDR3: CASSGGLARSSYEQYF

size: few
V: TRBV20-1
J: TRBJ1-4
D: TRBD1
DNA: TGCAGTGCTAGAGCGGGACAGAGCGTGGAAAAACTGTTTTTT
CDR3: CSARAGQSVEKLFF

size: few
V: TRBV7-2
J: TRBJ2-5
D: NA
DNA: TGTGCCAGCAGCTCCCACACAGAAGAGACCCAGTACTTC
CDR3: CASSSHTEETQYF

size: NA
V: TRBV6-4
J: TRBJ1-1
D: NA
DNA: TGTGCCAGCAGTGACGAGTGGTCCAGGACCATGAACACTGAAGCTTTCTTT
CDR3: CASSDEWSRTMNTEAFF

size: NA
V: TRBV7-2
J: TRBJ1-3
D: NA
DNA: TGTGCCAGCAGCGACGGGGGTAGAGTTGGAAACACCATATATTTT
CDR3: CASSDGGRVGNTIYF

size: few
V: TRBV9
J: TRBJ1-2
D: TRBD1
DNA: TGTGCCAGCAGCGTCCGGGACAGAGGTTTTAACTATGGCTACACCTTC
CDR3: CASSVRDRGFNYGYTF

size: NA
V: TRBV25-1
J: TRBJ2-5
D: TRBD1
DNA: TGTGCCAGCAGTGAATACCCCACAGGGGAGTCGCCCCAGTACTTC
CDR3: CASSEYPTGESPQYF